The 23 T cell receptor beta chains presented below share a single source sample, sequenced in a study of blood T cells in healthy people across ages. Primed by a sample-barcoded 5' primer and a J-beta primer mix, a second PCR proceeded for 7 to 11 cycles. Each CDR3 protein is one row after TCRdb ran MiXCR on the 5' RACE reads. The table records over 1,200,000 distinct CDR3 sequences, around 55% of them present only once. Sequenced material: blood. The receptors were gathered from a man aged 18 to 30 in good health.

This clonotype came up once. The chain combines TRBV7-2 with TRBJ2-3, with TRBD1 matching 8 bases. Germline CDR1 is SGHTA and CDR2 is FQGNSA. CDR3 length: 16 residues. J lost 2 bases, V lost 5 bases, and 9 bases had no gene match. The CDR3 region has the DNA TGTGCCAGCAGCCGACAGGGGCAGAGAATCACAGATACGCAGTATTTT. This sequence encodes CASSRQGQRITDTQYF.

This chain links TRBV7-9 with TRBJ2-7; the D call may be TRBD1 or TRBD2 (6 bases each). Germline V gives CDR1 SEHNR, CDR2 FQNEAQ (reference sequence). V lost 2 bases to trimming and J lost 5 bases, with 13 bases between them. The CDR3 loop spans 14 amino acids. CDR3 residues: CASSLQGTPHEQYF. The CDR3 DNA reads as TGTGCCAGCAGCTTACAGGGGACTCCCCACGAGCAGTACTTC. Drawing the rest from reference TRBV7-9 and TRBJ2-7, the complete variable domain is DTGVSQNPRHKITKRGQNVTFRCDPISEHNRLYWYRQTLGQGPEFLTYFQNEAQLEKSRLLSDRFSAERPKGSFSTLEIQRTEQGDSAMYLCASSLQGTPHEQYFGPGTRLTVT.

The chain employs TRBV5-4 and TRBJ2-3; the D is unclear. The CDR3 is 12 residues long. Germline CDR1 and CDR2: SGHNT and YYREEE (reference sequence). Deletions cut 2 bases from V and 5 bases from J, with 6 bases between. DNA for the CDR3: TGTGCCAGCAGCTTCGATGGAGATACGCAGTATTTT. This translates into CASSFDGDTQYF.

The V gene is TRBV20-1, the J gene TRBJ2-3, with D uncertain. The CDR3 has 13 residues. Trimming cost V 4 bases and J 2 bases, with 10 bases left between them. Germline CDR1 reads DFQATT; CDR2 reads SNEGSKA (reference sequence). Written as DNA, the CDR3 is TGCAGTGCTAAATTCCTCGACACAGATACGCAGTATTTT. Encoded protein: CSAKFLDTDTQYF.

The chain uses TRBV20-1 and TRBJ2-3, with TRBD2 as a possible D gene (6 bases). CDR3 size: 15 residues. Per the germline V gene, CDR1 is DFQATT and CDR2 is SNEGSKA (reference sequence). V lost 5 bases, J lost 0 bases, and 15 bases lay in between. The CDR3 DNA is TGCAGTGCTGATAGCGGTGAAACTAGCACAGATACGCAGTATTTT. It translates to CSADSGETSTDTQYF.

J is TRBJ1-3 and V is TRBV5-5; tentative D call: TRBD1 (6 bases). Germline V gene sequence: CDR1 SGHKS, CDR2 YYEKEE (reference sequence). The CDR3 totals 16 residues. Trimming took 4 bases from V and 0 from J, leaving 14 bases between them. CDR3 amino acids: CASSPLGQISGNTIYF. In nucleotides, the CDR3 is TGTGCCAGCAGCCCACTCGGACAGATCTCTGGAAACACCATATATTTT. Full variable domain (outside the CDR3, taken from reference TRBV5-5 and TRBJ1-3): DAGVTQSPTHLIKTRGQQVTLRCSPISGHKSVSWYQQVLGQGPQFIFQYYEKEERGRGNFPDRFSARQFPNYSSELNVNALLLGDSALYLCASSPLGQISGNTIYFGEGSWLTVV.

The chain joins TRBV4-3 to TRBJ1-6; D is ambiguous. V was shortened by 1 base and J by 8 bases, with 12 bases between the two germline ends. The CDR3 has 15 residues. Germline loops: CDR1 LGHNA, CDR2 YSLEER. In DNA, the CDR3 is TGCGCCAGCAGCCAAGTTGCAGTTAACTATTCACCCCTCCACTTT. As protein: CASSQVAVNYSPLHF.

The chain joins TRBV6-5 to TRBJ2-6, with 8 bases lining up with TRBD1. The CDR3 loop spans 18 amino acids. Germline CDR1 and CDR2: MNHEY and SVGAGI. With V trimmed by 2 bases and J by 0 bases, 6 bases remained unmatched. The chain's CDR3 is CASSYRRQGNSGANVLTF. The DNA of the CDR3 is TGTGCCAGCAGTTACCGACGACAGGGGAACTCTGGGGCCAACGTCCTGACTTTC.

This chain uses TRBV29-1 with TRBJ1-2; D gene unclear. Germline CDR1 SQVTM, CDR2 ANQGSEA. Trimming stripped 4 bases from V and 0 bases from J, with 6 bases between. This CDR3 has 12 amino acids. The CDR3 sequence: CSVVGPNYGYTF. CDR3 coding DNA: TGCAGCGTTGTCGGGCCTAACTATGGCTACACCTTC.

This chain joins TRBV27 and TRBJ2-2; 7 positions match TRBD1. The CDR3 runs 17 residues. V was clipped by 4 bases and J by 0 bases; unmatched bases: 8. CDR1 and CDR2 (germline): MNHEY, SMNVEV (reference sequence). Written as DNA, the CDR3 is TGTGCCAGCAGTTCGAGACCCGGGACAGCGAACACCGGGGAGCTGTTTTTT. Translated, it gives CASSSRPGTANTGELFF.

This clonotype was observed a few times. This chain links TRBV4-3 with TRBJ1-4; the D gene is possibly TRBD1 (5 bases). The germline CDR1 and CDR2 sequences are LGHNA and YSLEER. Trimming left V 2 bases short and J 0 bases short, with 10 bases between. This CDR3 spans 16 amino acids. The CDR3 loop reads CASSQFWDPTNEKLFF. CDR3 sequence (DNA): TGCGCCAGCAGCCAATTCTGGGACCCAACTAATGAAAAACTGTTTTTT.

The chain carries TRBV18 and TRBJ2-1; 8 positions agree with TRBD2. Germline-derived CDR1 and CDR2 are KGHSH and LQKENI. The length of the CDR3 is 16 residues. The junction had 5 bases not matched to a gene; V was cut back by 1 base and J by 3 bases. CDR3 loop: CASSPLAGKGYNEQFF. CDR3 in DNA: TGTGCCAGCTCACCACTAGCGGGAAAAGGCTACAATGAGCAGTTCTTC. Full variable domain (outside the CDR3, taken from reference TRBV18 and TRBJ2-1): NAGVMQNPRHLVRRRGQEARLRCSPMKGHSHVYWYRQLPEEGLKFMVYLQKENIIDESGMPKERFSAEFPKEGPSILRIQQVVRGDSAAYFCASSPLAGKGYNEQFFGPGTRLTVL.

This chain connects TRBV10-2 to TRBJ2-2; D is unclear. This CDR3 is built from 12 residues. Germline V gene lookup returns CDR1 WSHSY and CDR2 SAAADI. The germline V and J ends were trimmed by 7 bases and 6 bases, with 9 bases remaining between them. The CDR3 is CASNFSSGELFF. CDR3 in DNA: TGCGCCAGCAACTTCTCCTCCGGGGAGCTGTTTTTT.

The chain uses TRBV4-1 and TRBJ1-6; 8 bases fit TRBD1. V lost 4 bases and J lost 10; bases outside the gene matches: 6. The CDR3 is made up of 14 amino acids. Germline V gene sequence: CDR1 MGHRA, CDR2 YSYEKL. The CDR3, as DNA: TGCGCCAGCAGCCGACAGGGGAACGAATCACCCCTCCACTTT. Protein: CASSRQGNESPLHF.

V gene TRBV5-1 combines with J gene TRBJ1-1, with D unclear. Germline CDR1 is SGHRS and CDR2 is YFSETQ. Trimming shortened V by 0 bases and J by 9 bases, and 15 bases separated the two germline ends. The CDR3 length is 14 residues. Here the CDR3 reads CASSLAGEASKAFF. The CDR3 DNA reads TGCGCCAGCAGCTTGGCCGGGGAGGCTTCAAAAGCTTTCTTT.

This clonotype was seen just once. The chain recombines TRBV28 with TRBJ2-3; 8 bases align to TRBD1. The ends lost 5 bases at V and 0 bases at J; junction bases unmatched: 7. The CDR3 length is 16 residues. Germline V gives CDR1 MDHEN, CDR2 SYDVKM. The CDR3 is CASSNPGGPSTDTQYF. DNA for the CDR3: TGTGCCAGCAGTAACCCAGGGGGCCCTAGCACAGATACGCAGTATTTT.

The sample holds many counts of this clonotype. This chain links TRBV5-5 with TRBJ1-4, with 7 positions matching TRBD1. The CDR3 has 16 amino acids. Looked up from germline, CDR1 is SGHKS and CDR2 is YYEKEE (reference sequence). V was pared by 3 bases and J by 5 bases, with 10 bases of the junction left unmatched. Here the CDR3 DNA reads TGTGCCAGCAGCTATACGGCGAGGGGGCTGAATGAAAAACTGTTTTTT. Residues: CASSYTARGLNEKLFF.

CDR3 protein: CASSLDVGAGTEAFF. Here the CDR3 DNA reads TGCGCCAGCAGCTTGGATGTTGGGGCTGGAACTGAAGCTTTCTTT. This chain links TRBV5-1 with TRBJ1-1; the D gene is possibly TRBD1 (5 bases). The CDR3 spans 15 residues. V was trimmed by 0 bases and J by 5 bases, leaving 14 bases between them. Per germline, CDR1 SGHRS and CDR2 YFSETQ.

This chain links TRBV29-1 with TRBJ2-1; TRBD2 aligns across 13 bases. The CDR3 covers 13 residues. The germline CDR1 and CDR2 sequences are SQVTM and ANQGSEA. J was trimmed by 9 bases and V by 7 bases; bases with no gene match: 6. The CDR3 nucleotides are TGCAGCGCTGGACTAGCGGGGGCCGGTGAGCAGTTCTTC. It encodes CSAGLAGAGEQFF.

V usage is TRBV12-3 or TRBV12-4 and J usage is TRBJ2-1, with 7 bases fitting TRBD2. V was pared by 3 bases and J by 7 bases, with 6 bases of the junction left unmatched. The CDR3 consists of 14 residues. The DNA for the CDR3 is TGTGCCAGCAGTTTGGGGGGGACGATGAATGAGCAGTTCTTC. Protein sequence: CASSLGGTMNEQFF.

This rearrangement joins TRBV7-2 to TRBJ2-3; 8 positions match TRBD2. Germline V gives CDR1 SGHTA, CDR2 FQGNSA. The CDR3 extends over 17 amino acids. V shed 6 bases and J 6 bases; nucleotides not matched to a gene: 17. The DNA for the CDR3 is TGTGCCAGCAGGGTCGGTGGTAGCGGGATCATCGTGGATACGCAGTATTTT. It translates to CASRVGGSGIIVDTQYF.

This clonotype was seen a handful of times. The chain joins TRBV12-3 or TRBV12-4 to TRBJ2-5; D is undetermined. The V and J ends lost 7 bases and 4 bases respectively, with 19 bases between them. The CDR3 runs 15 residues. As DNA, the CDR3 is TGTGCCAGCACCCCGGTAGGACGTGCACTAGAGACCCAGTACTTC. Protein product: CASTPVGRALETQYF.

The CDR3 spells CASSLSSRVDTEAFF. For the CDR3, the DNA is TGTGCCAGCAGTTTATCTAGCAGGGTGGATACTGAAGCTTTCTTT. The genes are TRBV27 and TRBJ1-1, with D tentatively TRBD1 (5 bases). The CDR3 sequence is 15 residues long. Per the germline V gene, CDR1 is MNHEY and CDR2 is SMNVEV (reference sequence). V lost 0 bases to trimming and J lost 5 bases, with 13 bases between them.